This entry lists 25 T cell receptor beta chains sequenced from one sample in a study of blood T cell repertoires in COVID-19 (dated by TCRdb to 2020 to 2021). The library was made by the immunoSEQ multiplex PCR assay. Drawn from immuneACCESS, this table holds only the in-frame rearrangements with V and J called that TCRdb kept. Clones are partly lost; checked studies trace under half to an unresolved V gene and leave the rest unexplained. The sample records about 120,000 clones, 85% to 90% of which are singletons. The ten biggest clones cover approximately 28% of the sample. The sequenced sample consisted of peripheral blood. These receptors all stem from a man aged 70 or older with active or convalescent COVID-19.

V is TRBV7-9 and J is TRBJ2-1, with 7 bases aligning to TRBD2. This CDR3 contains 16 residues. Germline loops: CDR1 SEHNR, CDR2 FQNEAQ (reference sequence). Trimming removed 1 base from V and 3 bases from J; junction bases left unmatched: 6. This CDR3 reads CASSLVTQRGYNEQFF. CDR3 coding DNA: TGTGCCAGCAGCTTAGTTACCCAGCGGGGCTACAATGAGCAGTTCTTC.

V gene TRBV5-6 combines with J gene TRBJ2-3, with TRBD1 as a possible D gene (6 bases). Germline CDR1 and CDR2: SGHDT and YYEEEE. The CDR3 loop spans 15 amino acids. Trimming stripped 3 bases from V and 5 bases from J, with 16 bases between. This CDR3 is CASSSFRGRLDTQYF. The CDR3 DNA follows: TGTGCCAGCAGCTCCTTTAGGGGGAGATTAGATACGCAGTATTTT.

The V gene is TRBV5-5, the J gene TRBJ2-3, with 9 nucleotides matching TRBD2. With 0 bases clipped from V and 1 base from J, the junction kept 3 bases outside the gene matches. Germline loops: CDR1 SGHKS, CDR2 YYEKEE (reference sequence). This CDR3 is 16 amino acids long. CDR3 DNA: TGTGCCAGCAGCTTGGGTAGCGGGAGTGGCACAGATACGCAGTATTTT. This codes for CASSLGSGSGTDTQYF.

The CDR3 nucleotides are TGTGCCAGCAGTTACTCGTCCTCAAGAGTGAACACTGAAGCTTTCTTT. Amino acid sequence: CASSYSSSRVNTEAFF. The gene calls are TRBV6-2 or TRBV6-3 and TRBJ1-1; unclear D gene. This CDR3 contains 16 residues. Per the germline V gene, CDR1 is MNHEY and CDR2 is SVGEGT. V dropped 0 bases and J dropped 0 bases, with 11 bases sitting between them.

The J gene is TRBJ2-5, the V gene TRBV11-3, with TRBD2 as a possible D gene (6 bases). Germline V CDR1 and CDR2: SGHNT, YENEEA. The CDR3 sequence is 16 residues long. V was trimmed by 4 bases and J by 6 bases, leaving 21 bases between them. Written as DNA, the CDR3 is TGTGCCAGCAGCTCGACCCTCTTAGCGGTAAGGAAGACCCAGTACTTC. It codes for CASSSTLLAVRKTQYF.

V and J are TRBV11-2 and TRBJ2-7, with 11 nucleotides matching TRBD2. Germline V gives CDR1 SGHAT, CDR2 FQNNGV. V lost 5 bases, J lost 4 bases, and 10 bases stayed unmatched. This CDR3 has 16 amino acids. The chain's CDR3 is CASSRRGASGGYEQYF. The CDR3 region has the DNA TGTGCCAGCAGCCGGCGGGGAGCTAGCGGGGGGTACGAGCAGTACTTC.

The V call is TRBV5-1, the J call TRBJ1-2; TRBD1 matches 7 bases. Germline CDR1 SGHRS, CDR2 YFSETQ. The CDR3 is 18 residues long. The V and J ends lost 2 bases and 0 bases, in that order; junction bases with no gene match: 13. CDR3 sequence (DNA): TGCGCCAGCAGCTTCAACCGGGACAGTCGACCCCCTAACTATGGCTACACCTTC. Its protein product is CASSFNRDSRPPNYGYTF.

This sequence joins TRBV3-1 (or the pseudogene TRBV3-2) and TRBJ2-1; D may be TRBD1 (7 bases). Trimming pared 11 bases from V and 2 bases from J, leaving 22 bases between. The CDR3 covers 16 residues. In germline, CDR1 is LGHDT, CDR2 YNNKEL (reference sequence). The CDR3 is CAAAPGGRRAYNEQFF. The DNA of the CDR3 is TGTGCCGCAGCGCCAGGGGGGCGCAGGGCCTACAATGAGCAGTTCTTC.

This clone was observed a handful of times. This sequence joins TRBV19 and TRBJ1-3; 7 bases line up with TRBD1. V was pared by 8 bases and J by 2 bases, with 6 bases of the junction left unmatched. Germline CDR1 and CDR2: LNHDA and SQIVND (reference sequence). The CDR3 is 14 residues long. This CDR3 is CASQRQGAGNTIYF. As DNA, the CDR3 is TGTGCCAGTCAAAGGCAGGGGGCTGGAAACACCATATATTTT.

The chain couples TRBV6-5 to TRBJ1-3; D is unclear. The CDR3 is made up of 13 amino acids. Germline V gene sequence: CDR1 MNHEY, CDR2 SVGAGI. The V end lost 5 bases, the J end lost 1 base, and 6 bases lay between the germline ends. The CDR3, as DNA: TGTGCCAGCAGTCTCAGATCTGGAAACACCATATATTTT. Encoded protein: CASSLRSGNTIYF.

The chain carries TRBV19 and TRBJ2-1, with 14 nucleotides matching TRBD2. V gave up 7 bases and J gave up 6 bases; unmatched junction bases: 5. CDR1 is LNHDA, CDR2 SQIVND, per germline (reference sequence). CDR3 length equals 15 residues. Here the CDR3 DNA reads TGTGCCAGTATCCCGACTAGCGGGAGGGCCAATGAGCAGTTCTTC. This gives the protein CASIPTSGRANEQFF.

The rearrangement joins TRBV5-4 to TRBJ2-1; 7 bases fit TRBD2. This CDR3 is built from 15 residues. The J segment lost 4 bases and the V segment lost 0 bases, leaving 4 bases of the junction unmatched. Germline lookup yields CDR1 SGHNT and CDR2 YYREEE (reference sequence). The CDR3 bases are TGTGCCAGCAGCTTGGAAGGCGGGGGTTACAATGAGCAGTTCTTC. As protein: CASSLEGGGYNEQFF.

The gene calls are TRBV5-1 and TRBJ2-7, with D unresolved. The germline V and J ends were trimmed by 0 bases and 2 bases, with 12 bases remaining between them. Germline values: CDR1 SGHRS, CDR2 YFSETQ. The CDR3 totals 15 residues. CDR3: CASSLAGVEPYEQYF. The CDR3 nucleotides are TGCGCCAGCAGCTTGGCCGGAGTAGAGCCCTACGAGCAGTACTTC.

Only one count was recorded for this clone. CDR3 sequence reads: CASSLGPRDSGEQYF. For the CDR3, the DNA is TGTGCCAGCAGCTTGGGGCCCCGGGACAGTGGCGAGCAGTACTTC. This chain uses TRBV5-8 with TRBJ2-7; 7 nucleotides agree with TRBD1. The CDR3 extends over 15 amino acids. Germline V CDR1 and CDR2: SGHTS, YDEGEE. V lost 0 bases, J lost 6 bases, and 9 bases stayed unmatched.

V usage is TRBV9 and J usage is TRBJ2-3; 9 positions match TRBD2. V was pared by 0 bases and J by 2 bases, with 7 bases of the junction left unmatched. The CDR3 is 17 residues long. Germline V gene data show CDR1 as SGDLS and CDR2 as YYNGEE. The CDR3 DNA is TGTGCCAGCAGCGTAGGTGGTAGCGGGAGATCCACAGATACGCAGTATTTT. Protein product: CASSVGGSGRSTDTQYF.

This chain links TRBV19 with TRBJ1-4, with D uncertain. V lost 3 bases and J lost 7, with 12 bases in between. The CDR3 covers 14 residues. CDR1 is LNHDA and CDR2 is SQIVND in the germline V gene (reference sequence). The CDR3 bases are TGTGCCAGTAGTATGGGGAGGTGGAGTGAAAAACTGTTTTTT. Translating it yields CASSMGRWSEKLFF.

V and J are TRBV4-2 and TRBJ1-1; no firm D call. The CDR3 is 15 residues long. Trimming shortened V by 1 base and J by 1 base, and 10 bases separated the two germline ends. From germline, CDR1 is LGHNA and CDR2 YNFKEQ. The CDR3 DNA sequence: TGTGCCAGCAGCCAAGGATCACAATCGAACACTGAAGCTTTCTTT. Protein product: CASSQGSQSNTEAFF.

The V call is TRBV15, the J call TRBJ1-5, with D maybe TRBD1 (5 bases). Trimming left V 0 bases short and J 6 bases short, with 12 bases between. Germline V gene sequence: CDR1 LNHNV, CDR2 YYDKDF (reference sequence). This CDR3 has 15 amino acids. This CDR3 reads CATSRDSGPSQPQHF. As DNA, the CDR3 is TGTGCCACCAGCAGAGATTCAGGGCCAAGTCAGCCCCAGCATTTT.

The chain links TRBV5-6 to TRBJ1-1; 8 positions match TRBD1. The V gene end was trimmed by 1 base and the J gene end by 3 bases; junction bases not matched to a gene: 8. The CDR3 loop spans 16 amino acids. Germline assignment: CDR1 SGHDT and CDR2 YYEEEE. In DNA form, the CDR3 reads TGTGCCAGCAGCTTGTGGGGCAGGGGGCCCTACACTGAAGCTTTCTTT. The encoded protein is CASSLWGRGPYTEAFF.

The rearrangement uses TRBV28 and TRBJ1-2, with D possibly being TRBD1 (5 bases). The CDR3 has 16 amino acids. From germline, CDR1 is MDHEN and CDR2 SYDVKM. V dropped 7 bases and J dropped 4 bases, with 22 bases sitting between them. CDR3 sequence reads: CASTSPGGTLGYGYTF. The CDR3 bases are TGTGCCAGCACCTCCCCGGGCGGGACCCTTGGCTATGGCTACACCTTC.

This rearrangement joins TRBV11-3 to TRBJ2-5; D perhaps matches TRBD2 (5 bases). This CDR3 is built from 13 residues. The V gene's germline CDR1 is SGHNT and CDR2 YENEEA. Trimming shortened V by 5 bases and J by 2 bases, and 9 bases separated the two germline ends. The DNA of the CDR3 is TGTGCCAGCAGCCCCCCGGGGCAAGAGACCCAGTACTTC. It is translated as CASSPPGQETQYF.

This chain connects TRBV5-1 to TRBJ2-2; 8 nucleotides agree with TRBD2. The CDR3 has 16 amino acids. CDR1 and CDR2 (germline): SGHRS, YFSETQ. V shed 4 bases and J 6 bases; nucleotides not matched to a gene: 11. In DNA form, the CDR3 reads TGCGCCAGCAGCCAAGGTGGAGCGGGAGCCCCCGGGGAGCTGTTTTTT. Its protein product is CASSQGGAGAPGELFF.

This CDR3 is CASSPTSGSYNEQFF. Here the CDR3 DNA reads TGTGCCAGCTCACCGACTAGCGGGTCATACAATGAGCAGTTCTTC. This chain links TRBV18 with TRBJ2-1; TRBD2 aligns across 10 bases. Per germline, CDR1 KGHSH and CDR2 LQKENI. The length of the CDR3 is 15 residues. Trimming cost V 3 bases and J 4 bases; bases outside gene matches: 3.

The rearrangement uses TRBV4-1 and TRBJ2-7; D remains unclear. CDR3 length: 15 residues. V shed 0 bases and J shed 3 bases, with 12 bases lying between them. The germline V gene has CDR1 MGHRA and CDR2 YSYEKL. The CDR3 DNA is TGCGCCAGCAGCCAAGAAGTTACAGCAAGCTACGAGCAGTACTTC. Protein: CASSQEVTASYEQYF.

CDR3 sequence: CASSQGQASYEQYF. Written as DNA, the CDR3 is TGTGCCAGCAGCCAAGGACAGGCTTCCTACGAGCAGTACTTC. J is TRBJ2-7 and V is TRBV11-3; 7 bases map to TRBD1. CDR1 and CDR2 from the germline V gene are SGHNT and YENEEA. The trim removed 5 bases at V and 1 base at J, leaving 5 bases unmatched. CDR3 size: 14 residues.